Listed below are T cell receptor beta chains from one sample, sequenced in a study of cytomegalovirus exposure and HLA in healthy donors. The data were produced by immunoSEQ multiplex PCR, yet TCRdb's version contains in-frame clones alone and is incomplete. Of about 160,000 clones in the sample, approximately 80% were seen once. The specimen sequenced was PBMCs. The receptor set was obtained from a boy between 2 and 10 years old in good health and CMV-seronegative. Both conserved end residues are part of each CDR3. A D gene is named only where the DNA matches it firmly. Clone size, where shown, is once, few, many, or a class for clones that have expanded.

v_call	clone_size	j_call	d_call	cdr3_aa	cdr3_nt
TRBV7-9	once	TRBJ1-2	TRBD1	CASSLATGNYGYTF	TGTGCCAGCAGCTTAGCGACAGGGAACTATGGCTACACCTTC
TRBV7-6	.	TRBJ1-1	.	CASSRGRDTEAFF	TGTGCCAGCAGCCGGGGGAGGGACACTGAAGCTTTCTTT
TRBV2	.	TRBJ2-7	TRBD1	CASSLGTAYEQYF	TGTGCCAGCAGTCTCGGGACAGCCTACGAGCAGTACTTC
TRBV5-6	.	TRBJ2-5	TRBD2	CASSLLGRAQETQYF	TGTGCCAGCAGCTTGTTAGGGAGGGCACAAGAGACCCAGTACTTC
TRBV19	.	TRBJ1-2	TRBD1	CASSRDRGLNYGYTF	TGTGCCAGTAGTAGGGACAGGGGGCTTAACTATGGCTACACCTTC
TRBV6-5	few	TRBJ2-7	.	CASSYSGLKGVEQYF	TGTGCCAGCAGTTACTCCGGACTAAAAGGGGTGGAGCAGTACTTC
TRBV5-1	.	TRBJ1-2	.	CASSFDVQGFYGYTF	TGCGCCAGCAGCTTCGACGTGCAGGGGTTCTATGGCTACACCTTC
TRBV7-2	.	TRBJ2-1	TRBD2	CASSFPSSGRNEQFF	TGTGCCAGCAGCTTCCCTTCTAGCGGGAGGAATGAGCAGTTCTTC
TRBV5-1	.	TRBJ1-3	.	CASSFTGGVSGNTIYF	TGCGCCAGCAGCTTCACTGGGGGGGTCTCTGGAAACACCATATATTTT
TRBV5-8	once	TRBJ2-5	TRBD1	CASSPGQGAEETQYF	TGTGCCAGCAGCCCGGGACAGGGGGCGGAAGAGACCCAGTACTTC
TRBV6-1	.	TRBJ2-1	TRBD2	CASSETRGAYNEQFF	TGTGCCAGCAGTGAGACCCGGGGGGCCTACAATGAGCAGTTCTTC
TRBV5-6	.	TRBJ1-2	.	CASSLALQVTNYGYTF	TGTGCCAGCAGCTTGGCCCTACAGGTTACCAATTATGGCTACACCTTC
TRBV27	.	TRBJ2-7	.	CASSQSQVSYEQYF	TGTGCCAGCAGTCAGTCCCAGGTCTCCTACGAGCAGTACTTC
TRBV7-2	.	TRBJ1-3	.	CASSLVQAPGNTIYF	TGTGCCAGCAGCTTAGTACAGGCCCCTGGAAACACCATATATTTT
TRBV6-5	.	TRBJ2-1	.	CASSYRELNEQFF	TGTGCCAGCAGTTACCGCGAGCTCAATGAGCAGTTCTTC
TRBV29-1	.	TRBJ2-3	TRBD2	CSVGPAGGTDTQYF	TGCAGCGTTGGTCCAGCGGGGGGCACAGATACGCAGTATTTT
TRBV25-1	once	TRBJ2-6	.	CASSSTGFSGANVLTF	TGTGCCAGCAGTTCTACGGGGTTCTCTGGGGCCAACGTCCTGACTTTC
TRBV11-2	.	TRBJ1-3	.	CASSFGGAGNTIYF	TGTGCCAGCAGCTTCGGAGGAGCTGGAAACACCATATATTTT
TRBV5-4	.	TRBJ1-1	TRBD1	CASSPNRGGTEAFF	TGTGCCAGCAGCCCAAACAGGGGAGGAACTGAAGCTTTCTTT
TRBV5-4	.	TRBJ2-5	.	CASSFRLDQETQYF	TGTGCCAGCAGCTTCCGACTTGACCAAGAGACCCAGTACTTC
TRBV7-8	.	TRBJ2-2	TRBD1	CASSQNFPGQGTGELFF	TGTGCCAGCAGCCAAAATTTTCCGGGACAGGGGACCGGGGAGCTGTTTTTT
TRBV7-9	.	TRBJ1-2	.	CASSPEGQGPYGYTF	TGTGCCAGCAGCCCTGAAGGACAAGGGCCCTATGGCTACACCTTC
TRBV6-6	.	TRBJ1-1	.	CASSLTVNTEAFF	TGTGCCAGCAGTTTGACAGTGAACACTGAAGCTTTCTTT
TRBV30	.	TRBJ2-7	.	CAWSGGGTRDF	TGTGCCTGGAGTGGGGGTGGGACACGCGACTTC
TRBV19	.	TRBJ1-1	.	CASSIANNANTEAFF	TGTGCCAGTAGTATAGCGAACAACGCGAACACTGAAGCTTTCTTT
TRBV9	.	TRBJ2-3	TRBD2	CASSGTSGRHSTDTQYF	TGTGCCAGCAGCGGCACTAGCGGGAGGCATAGCACAGATACGCAGTATTTT
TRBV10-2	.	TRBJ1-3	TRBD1	CASTTGQGGNTIYF	TGCGCCAGCACAACCGGACAGGGGGGAAACACCATATATTTT
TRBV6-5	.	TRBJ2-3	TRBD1	CASSYSTGEAADTQYF	TGTGCCAGCAGTTACTCGACAGGGGAGGCGGCAGATACGCAGTATTTT
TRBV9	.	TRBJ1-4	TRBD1	CASSHRPGQATNEKLFF	TGTGCCAGCAGCCACCGACCAGGACAGGCAACTAATGAAAAACTGTTTTTT